A single sample is the source of the 30 T cell receptor beta chains below, sequenced in a study of shared clonotypes between healthy human individuals. Only in-frame clones appear in the TCRdb table, and some are missing; sequencing was by immunoSEQ multiplex PCR. This table holds 600,000 to 750,000 clones, less than 95% found once. Input material: memory CD8+ T cells from PBMCs. Described subset: CD45RO+ cells pooled with CCR7-negative TemRA cells. These TCRs come from a man younger than 35 in good health. Some clones in this sample may be carry-over from other donors' samples.

The V gene is TRBV5-4, the J gene TRBJ2-7; TRBD1 might be the D (6 bases). CDR1 is SGHNT and CDR2 is YYREEE in the germline V gene (reference sequence). Trimming stripped 2 bases from V and 11 bases from J, with 14 bases between. CDR3 size: 12 residues. The CDR3: CASSFPRDKEYF. The CDR3 coding sequence is TGTGCCAGCAGCTTCCCCCGGGACAAGGAGTACTTC. The full variable domain, with the rest looked up from reference TRBV5-4 and TRBJ2-7, is ETGVTQSPTHLIKTRGQQVTLRCSSQSGHNTVSWYQQALGQGPQFIFQYYREEENGRGNFPPRFSGLQFPNYSSELNVNALELDDSALYLCASSFPRDKEYFGPGTRLTVT.

This chain connects TRBV4-1 to TRBJ2-3; D call uncertain. Germline-derived CDR1 and CDR2 are MGHRA and YSYEKL. Trimming removed 4 bases from V and 3 bases from J, with 17 bases in between. The CDR3 spans 16 residues. This CDR3 is CASSPMPPPPTDTQYF. The CDR3 region has the DNA TGCGCCAGCAGCCCGATGCCTCCCCCCCCGACAGATACGCAGTATTTT.

As regards this clone: This sample also contains other DNA sequences that code for the same CDR3. The gene calls are TRBV7-2 and TRBJ2-2; D is undetermined. CDR1 and CDR2 (germline): SGHTA, FQGNSA. Trimming took 5 bases from V and 6 from J, leaving 10 bases between them. The CDR3 extends over 13 amino acids. The CDR3 bases are TGTGCCAGCAGCCTGGTTGGGGCCGGGGAGCTGTTTTTT. This translates into CASSLVGAGELFF. Complete variable domain (other parts from reference TRBV7-2 and TRBJ2-2): GAGVSQSPSNKVTEKGKDVELRCDPISGHTALYWYRQSLGQGLEFLIYFQGNSAPDKSGLPSDRFSAERTGGSVSTLTIQRTQQEDSAVYLCASSLVGAGELFFGEGSRLTVL.

V usage is TRBV28 and J usage is TRBJ2-7, with TRBD2 identical over 7 bases. The CDR3 has 20 amino acids. Trimming at V came to 1 base and at J to 4 bases, leaving 22 bases not matched to a gene. The V gene's germline CDR1 is MDHEN and CDR2 SYDVKM. The CDR3 region has the DNA TGTGCCAGCAGTTTATTCAGGGCCACCCGCGGCGGGAGTGAGTGGTACGAGCAGTACTTC. It translates to CASSLFRATRGGSEWYEQYF.

The chain joins TRBV5-6 to TRBJ2-2, with D possibly being TRBD2 (5 bases). The CDR3 length is 15 residues. Germline loops: CDR1 SGHDT, CDR2 YYEEEE. V lost 0 bases and J 3 bases, leaving 9 bases between the germline ends. DNA of the CDR3: TGTGCCAGCAGCTTGGCCGGGGTAGACACCGGGGAGCTGTTTTTT. Amino acid sequence: CASSLAGVDTGELFF. Complete variable domain (other parts from reference TRBV5-6 and TRBJ2-2): DAGVTQSPTHLIKTRGQQVTLRCSPKSGHDTVSWYQQALGQGPQFIFQYYEEEERQRGNFPDRFSGHQFPNYSSELNVNALLLGDSALYLCASSLAGVDTGELFFGEGSRLTVL.

This clone turned up a few times. The chain uses TRBV19 and TRBJ2-2; no clear D. Germline V gene lookup returns CDR1 LNHDA and CDR2 SQIVND (reference sequence). The CDR3 runs to 13 residues. V was shortened by 6 bases and J by 1 base, with 6 bases between the two germline ends. CDR3 residues: CASRLENTGELFF. DNA for the CDR3: TGTGCCAGTAGGTTAGAGAACACCGGGGAGCTGTTTTTT.

The gene calls are TRBV7-2 and TRBJ2-5; the D gene is possibly TRBD1 (5 bases). Germline CDR1 is SGHTA and CDR2 is FQGNSA. The V end was cut by 1 base, the J end by 2 bases, with 17 bases between. This CDR3 is 17 amino acids long. The CDR3 DNA sequence: TGTGCCAGCAGCTTAGTCGGTTATGGGGCTGTACAAGAGACCCAGTACTTC. This translates into CASSLVGYGAVQETQYF.

This chain joins TRBV6-1 and TRBJ2-7; TRBD2 aligns across 10 bases. Germline trimming cut 2 bases from V and 3 bases from J; bases unmatched to any gene: 4. CDR3 length: 15 residues. CDR1 is MNHNS and CDR2 is SASEGT in the germline V gene. The CDR3 sequence is CASSEFWTSGYEQYF. CDR3 bases: TGTGCCAGCAGTGAATTCTGGACTAGCGGCTACGAGCAGTACTTC.

In DNA, the CDR3 is TGTGCCAGCAGTTTCCCCACTACGGGAGCCAACTACGAGCAGTACTTC. Amino acids: CASSFPTTGANYEQYF. The chain combines TRBV28 with TRBJ2-7, with a weak D call TRBD2 (6 bases). The germline V and J ends were trimmed by 3 bases and 3 bases, with 18 bases remaining between them. Germline CDR1 and CDR2: MDHEN and SYDVKM. The CDR3 is 16 amino acids. The complete variable domain, with remaining parts taken from reference TRBV28 and TRBJ2-7, reads DVKVTQSSRYLVKRTGEKVFLECVQDMDHENMFWYRQDPGLGLRLIYFSYDVKMKEKGDIPEGYSVSREKKERFSLILESASTNQTSMYLCASSFPTTGANYEQYFGPGTRLTVT.

The chain couples TRBV4-1 to TRBJ1-3, with D uncertain. Germline CDR1 is MGHRA and CDR2 is YSYEKL. Deletions cut 5 bases from V and 1 base from J, with 3 bases between. The CDR3 spans 12 residues. CDR3 protein: CASSDSGNTIYF. The CDR3 DNA sequence: TGCGCCAGCAGCGATTCTGGAAACACCATATATTTT.

This sequence joins TRBV9 and TRBJ2-1, with D unclear. Trimming left V 6 bases short and J 7 bases short, with 8 bases between. Looked up from germline, CDR1 is SGDLS and CDR2 is YYNGEE. The CDR3 contains 11 residues. The CDR3 is CASTSGNEQFF. Written as DNA, the CDR3 is TGTGCCAGCACGAGTGGGAATGAGCAGTTCTTC.

This sequence joins TRBV6-5 and TRBJ2-7, with 10 bases identical to TRBD1. After removal of 5 bases from V and 1 base from J, the junction contained 5 bases not matched to a gene. The CDR3 sequence is 15 residues long. CDR1 and CDR2 (germline): MNHEY, SVGAGI. The CDR3 DNA follows: TGTGCCAGCAGTACGACAGGGGGCTGGTCCTACGAGCAGTACTTC. Translated: CASSTTGGWSYEQYF.

The chain uses TRBV10-3 and TRBJ1-1, with no clear D. The V gene's germline CDR1 is ENHRY and CDR2 SYGVKD. The CDR3 has 14 residues. With 7 bases removed from V and 3 bases from J, the gap between germline ends came to 15 bases. This chain's CDR3 is CAITQLYADTEAFF. Here the CDR3 DNA reads TGTGCCATCACCCAGTTGTATGCGGACACTGAAGCTTTCTTT.

With regard to this clone: The same CDR3 arises from other DNA sequences in this sample as well. The chain links TRBV7-9 to TRBJ2-7; 11 bases map to TRBD2. Germline V gene lookup returns CDR1 SEHNR and CDR2 FQNEAQ (reference sequence). This CDR3 has 16 residues. Trimming removed 5 bases from V and 0 bases from J; junction bases left unmatched: 6. The CDR3 sequence is CASSPTSGSNSYEQYF. CDR3 DNA sequence: TGTGCCAGCAGCCCCACTAGCGGGAGTAACTCCTACGAGCAGTACTTC.

CDR3 DNA: TGTGCCACCGAGCTTGGGACAGCCGGCGGGGAGCTGTTTTTT. It translates to CATELGTAGGELFF. V gene TRBV15 combines with J gene TRBJ2-2; 7 nucleotides align to TRBD1. V trimming: 8 bases; J trimming: 7 bases; junction bases outside the gene matches: 10. Germline V lookup: CDR1 LNHNV, CDR2 YYDKDF (reference sequence). The CDR3 covers 14 residues. The full variable domain, in which reference TRBV15 and TRBJ2-2 provide the parts outside the CDR3, is DAMVIQNPRYQVTQFGKPVTLSCSQTLNHNVMYWYQQKSSQAPKLLFHYYDKDFNNEADTPDNFQSRRPNTSFCFLDIRSPGLGDTAMYLCATELGTAGGELFFGEGSRLTVL.

This clone has only one observation. The CDR3 reads CASSLASAMETQYF. CDR3 in DNA: TGTGCCAGCAGCCTGGCTAGTGCAATGGAGACCCAGTACTTC. This chain connects TRBV7-9 to TRBJ2-5; D not certain. The germline V gene has CDR1 SEHNR and CDR2 FQNEAQ (reference sequence). The CDR3 is 14 residues long. V shed 5 bases and J shed 5 bases, with 15 bases lying between them.

The chain is built from TRBV27 and TRBJ2-7; D may correspond to TRBD1 or TRBD2 (5 bases each). V was pared by 4 bases and J by 4 bases, with 14 bases between. CDR1 and CDR2 (germline): MNHEY, SMNVEV (reference sequence). This CDR3 region has 14 residues. The CDR3 DNA sequence: TGTGCCAGCAGTTCACCCGGGACGGTTTACGAGCAGTACTTC. This gives the protein CASSSPGTVYEQYF.

This sequence joins TRBV7-9 and TRBJ2-7, with 8 bases that match TRBD2. Germline values: CDR1 SEHNR, CDR2 FQNEAQ (reference sequence). The trim removed 5 bases at V and 13 bases at J, leaving 13 bases unmatched. The CDR3 contains 13 residues. CDR3 sequence reads: CASSPMLEGTSYF. In nucleotides, the CDR3 is TGTGCCAGCAGCCCTATGCTGGAAGGGACTAGTTACTTC.

The V gene is TRBV7-3, the J gene TRBJ2-1, with no clear D. V lost 3 bases and J 2 bases, leaving 5 bases between the germline ends. The CDR3 spans 13 residues. CDR1 is SGHTA, CDR2 FQGTGA, per germline. CDR3 amino acids: CASSFRTYNEQFF. In DNA form, the CDR3 reads TGTGCCAGCAGCTTCCGGACCTACAATGAGCAGTTCTTC. Looking up the rest from reference TRBV7-3 and TRBJ2-1 gives the full variable domain: GAGVSQTPSNKVTEKGKYVELRCDPISGHTALYWYRQSLGQGPEFLIYFQGTGAADDSGLPNDRFFAVRPEGSVSTLKIQRTERGDSAVYLCASSFRTYNEQFFGPGTRLTVL.

A single count supports this clone. J is TRBJ1-1 and V is TRBV7-9, with D perhaps TRBD1 (5 bases). Germline V gene sequence: CDR1 SEHNR, CDR2 FQNEAQ (reference sequence). The CDR3 has 15 residues. V was pared by 1 base and J by 0 bases, with 9 bases between. CDR3 protein: CASSLVEGLNTEAFF. Written as DNA, the CDR3 is TGTGCCAGCAGCTTAGTTGAGGGACTGAACACTGAAGCTTTCTTT.

V and J are TRBV7-2 and TRBJ1-1; weak D call: TRBD1 (6 bases). The CDR3 is 15 residues long. Germline V CDR1 and CDR2: SGHTA, FQGNSA. V was clipped by 5 bases and J by 0 bases, with 13 bases between them. The CDR3 bases are TGTGCCAGCAGCGCCTTCCCAGGGGTGAACACTGAAGCTTTCTTT. Translated, it gives CASSAFPGVNTEAFF. Supplemented by reference TRBV7-2 and TRBJ1-1, the full variable domain reads GAGVSQSPSNKVTEKGKDVELRCDPISGHTALYWYRQSLGQGLEFLIYFQGNSAPDKSGLPSDRFSAERTGGSVSTLTIQRTQQEDSAVYLCASSAFPGVNTEAFFGQGTRLTVV.

V gene TRBV6-5 combines with J gene TRBJ2-7; no clear D gene. The CDR3 runs to 13 residues. CDR1 is MNHEY, CDR2 SVGAGI, per germline. Between the trimmed V and J ends, which lost 0 bases and 5 bases, there was a span of 8 bases. In DNA, the CDR3 is TGTGCCAGCAGTTACTCGGTGTGGAACGAGCAGTACTTC. Encoded protein: CASSYSVWNEQYF.

V gene TRBV2 combines with J gene TRBJ2-1; 10 bases fit TRBD2. The CDR3 has 15 amino acids. The V gene's germline CDR1 is SNHLY and CDR2 FYNNEI. The ends lost 1 base at V and 7 bases at J; junction bases unmatched: 4. CDR3 bases: TGTGCCAGCAGTGAAGAAGTTAGCGGGAGGAATGAGCAGTTCTTC. Amino acids: CASSEEVSGRNEQFF.

The V call is TRBV27, the J call TRBJ2-1; 10 bases agree with TRBD2. The CDR3 loop spans 19 amino acids. CDR1 is MNHEY, CDR2 SMNVEV, per germline (reference sequence). V lost 3 bases to trimming and J lost 9 bases; unmatched junction nucleotides: 20. The CDR3 loop reads CASSLLSSGRQLGELEQFF. In DNA, the CDR3 is TGTGCCAGCAGTTTGTTGTCTAGCGGGAGACAGCTGGGGGAACTTGAGCAGTTCTTC.

J is TRBJ2-5 and V is TRBV6-5, with 7 bases lining up with TRBD1. The DNA end favors TRBJ2-7, so the J call may be wrong. This CDR3 is 13 amino acids long. Germline lookup yields CDR1 MNHEY and CDR2 SVGAGI. Here the CDR3 reads CASRTGLIDEQYF. CDR3 DNA sequence: TGTGCCAGCAGGACAGGGCTGATAGACGAGCAGTACTTC.

The V gene is TRBV7-9, the J gene TRBJ1-2; D gene unclear. Germline V gives CDR1 SEHNR, CDR2 FQNEAQ (reference sequence). CDR3 length: 14 residues. Trimming pared 1 base from V and 6 bases from J, leaving 12 bases between. The CDR3 DNA sequence: TGTGCCAGCAGCTTAGGAATCGCTGCCCATGGCTACACCTTC. Its translation: CASSLGIAAHGYTF.

The chain recombines TRBV5-1 with TRBJ1-2; no firm D call. The CDR3 covers 13 residues. The germline gives CDR1 SGHRS, CDR2 YFSETQ. V was cut by 0 bases and J by 6 bases, with 9 bases left in between. Here the CDR3 reads CASSLGSADGYTF. The CDR3 nucleotides read TGCGCCAGCAGCTTGGGGTCGGCAGATGGCTACACCTTC.

The V and J genes are TRBV5-8 and TRBJ2-3; D tentatively fits TRBD1 or TRBD2 (5 bases each). This CDR3 is built from 16 residues. Germline CDR1 and CDR2: SGHTS and YDEGEE. V lost 1 base and J 5 bases, leaving 17 bases between the germline ends. This CDR3 reads CASSLPPGGGIDTQYF. In DNA, the CDR3 is TGTGCCAGCAGCTTGCCCCCTGGGGGTGGCATAGATACGCAGTATTTT.

The V gene is TRBV28, the J gene TRBJ2-5; D ambiguous. The CDR3 length is 13 residues. Germline V gene lookup returns CDR1 MDHEN and CDR2 SYDVKM. Trimming stripped 2 bases from V and 3 bases from J, with 7 bases between. Here the CDR3 DNA reads TGTGCCAGCAGTTTAATTCCTAAAGAGACCCAGTACTTC. Translation: CASSLIPKETQYF. The full variable domain, its missing parts supplied by reference TRBV28 and TRBJ2-5, is DVKVTQSSRYLVKRTGEKVFLECVQDMDHENMFWYRQDPGLGLRLIYFSYDVKMKEKGDIPEGYSVSREKKERFSLILESASTNQTSMYLCASSLIPKETQYFGPGTRLLVL.

V usage is TRBV7-2 and J usage is TRBJ2-7; D not resolved. There are 14 residues in the CDR3. Germline CDR1 SGHTA, CDR2 FQGNSA. V was pared by 1 base and J by 0 bases, with 7 bases between. The CDR3 DNA is TGTGCCAGCAGCTTAGTTTTCGACTCCTACGAGCAGTACTTC. Its protein is CASSLVFDSYEQYF.